Shown below are 3 T cell receptor beta chains from a single sample sequenced in a study of T cells in narcolepsy. Repertoires were generated with immunoSEQ multiplex PCR, while TCRdb's copy carries only in-frame clones and drops some. Of around 30,000 clones listed, around 80% are singletons. The sequenced sample was CD45RA- memory CD4+ T cells from PBMCs. Receptors were obtained from a human donor with narcolepsy.

The chain employs TRBV11-3 and TRBJ2-1; 7 nucleotides align to TRBD1. Per germline, CDR1 SGHNT and CDR2 YENEEA. The CDR3 loop spans 17 amino acids. Trimming cost V 1 base and J 4 bases; bases outside gene matches: 10. Here the CDR3 reads CASSLAQGPRGYNEQFF. The CDR3 coding sequence is TGTGCCAGCAGCTTAGCACAGGGGCCCCGGGGTTACAATGAGCAGTTCTTC.

This clone was picked up a small number of times. V gene TRBV29-1 combines with J gene TRBJ2-1; 9 bases match TRBD2. J gave up 4 bases and V 7 bases, and 8 bases lay outside the gene matches. The CDR3 runs to 14 residues. CDR1 and CDR2 (germline): SQVTM, ANQGSEA. CDR3 sequence (DNA): TGCAGCGGCACCGGGACTAGCAGTTACAATGAGCAGTTCTTC. This encodes CSGTGTSSYNEQFF.

The V call is TRBV27, the J call TRBJ2-1, with TRBD2 identical over 13 bases. V trimming: 1 base; J trimming: 4 bases; junction bases outside the gene matches: 4. The CDR3 spans 17 residues. Germline loops: CDR1 MNHEY, CDR2 SMNVEV (reference sequence). This chain's CDR3 is CASSLLTSGRTYNEQFF. CDR3 DNA: TGTGCCAGCAGTTTATTGACTAGCGGGAGGACTTACAATGAGCAGTTCTTC.